The entry that follows covers one TCR beta chain sequence. Its antigen is undetermined. The sample is drawn from a study of T cell responses to AZD1222 COVID-19 vaccine. General study results and limits: Sampling captured repertoires only after the peak T cell response. Reportedly, nearly half the spike-specific TCRs target unmutated variant regions.

V was clipped by 2 bases and J by 1 base, with 14 bases between them. Germline V gene sequence: CDR1 MNHNS, CDR2 SASEGT. The CDR3 sequence is 16 residues long. The assay was immunoSEQ multiplex PCR, and TCRdb's table has in-frame clones only and misses some. The sample has about 180,000 clones; around 90% are singletons. The chain recombines TRBV6-1 with TRBJ1-1; D is perhaps TRBD1 (5 bases). The sample in question was peripheral blood, obtained on day 0 of AZD1222 vaccination. The receptor comes from an adult in good health. Here the CDR3 DNA reads TGTGCCAGCAGTGAAATGCCAGGGAGAGCGAACACTGAAGCTTTCTTT. It translates to CASSEMPGRANTEAFF.